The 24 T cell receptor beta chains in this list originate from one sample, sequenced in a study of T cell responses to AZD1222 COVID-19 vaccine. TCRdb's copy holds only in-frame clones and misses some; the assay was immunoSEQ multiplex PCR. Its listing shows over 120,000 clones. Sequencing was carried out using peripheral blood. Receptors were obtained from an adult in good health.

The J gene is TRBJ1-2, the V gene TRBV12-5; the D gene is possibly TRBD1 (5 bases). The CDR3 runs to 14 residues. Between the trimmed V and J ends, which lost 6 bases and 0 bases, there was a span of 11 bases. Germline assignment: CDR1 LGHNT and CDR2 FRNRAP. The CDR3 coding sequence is TGTGCTAGTGGGGTGCAGGGAACTAACTATGGCTACACCTTC. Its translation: CASGVQGTNYGYTF.

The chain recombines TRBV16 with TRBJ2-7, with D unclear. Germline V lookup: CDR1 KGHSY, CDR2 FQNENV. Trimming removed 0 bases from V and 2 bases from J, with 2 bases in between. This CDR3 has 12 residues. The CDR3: CASSQSPYEQYF. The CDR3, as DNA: TGTGCCAGCAGCCAATCCCCCTACGAGCAGTACTTC.

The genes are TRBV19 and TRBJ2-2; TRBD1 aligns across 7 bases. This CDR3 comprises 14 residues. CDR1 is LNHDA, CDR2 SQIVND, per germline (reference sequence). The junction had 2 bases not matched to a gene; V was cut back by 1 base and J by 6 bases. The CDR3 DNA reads TGTGCCAGTAGTATAGGGGGGACAGCCGGGGAGCTGTTTTTT. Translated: CASSIGGTAGELFF.

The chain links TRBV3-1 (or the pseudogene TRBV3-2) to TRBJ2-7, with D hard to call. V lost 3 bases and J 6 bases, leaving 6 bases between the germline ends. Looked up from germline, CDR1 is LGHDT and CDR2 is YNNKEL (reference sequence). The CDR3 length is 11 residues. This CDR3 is CASSHGPEQYF. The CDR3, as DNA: TGTGCCAGCAGCCACGGCCCCGAGCAGTACTTC.

As DNA, the CDR3 is TGTGCCAGTAGTATTCAGACCCGGAGGTTCTTC. It encodes CASSIQTRRFF. The rearrangement uses TRBV19 and TRBJ2-1, with no clear D. Germline V lookup: CDR1 LNHDA, CDR2 SQIVND (reference sequence). CDR3 size: 11 residues. The V and J ends lost 3 bases and 15 bases respectively, with 12 bases between them.

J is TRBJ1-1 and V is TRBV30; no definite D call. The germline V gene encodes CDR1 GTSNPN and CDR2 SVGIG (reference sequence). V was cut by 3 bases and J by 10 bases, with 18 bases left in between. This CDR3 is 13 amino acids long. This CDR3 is CAWRWVYTAAAFF. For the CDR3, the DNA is TGTGCCTGGAGGTGGGTCTATACTGCGGCAGCTTTCTTT.

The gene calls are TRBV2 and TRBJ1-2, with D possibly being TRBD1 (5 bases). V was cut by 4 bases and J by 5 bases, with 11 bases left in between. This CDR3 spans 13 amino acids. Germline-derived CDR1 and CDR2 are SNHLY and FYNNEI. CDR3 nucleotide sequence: TGTGCCAGCAGTGGACAGCCCGCTTATGGCTACACCTTC. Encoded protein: CASSGQPAYGYTF.

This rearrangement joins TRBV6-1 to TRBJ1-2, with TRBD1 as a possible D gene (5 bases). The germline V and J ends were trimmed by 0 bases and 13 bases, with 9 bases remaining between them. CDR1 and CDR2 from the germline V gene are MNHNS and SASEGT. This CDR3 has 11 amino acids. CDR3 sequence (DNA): TGTGCCAGCAGTGAAGCCAGGGTTATCACCTTC. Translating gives CASSEARVITF.

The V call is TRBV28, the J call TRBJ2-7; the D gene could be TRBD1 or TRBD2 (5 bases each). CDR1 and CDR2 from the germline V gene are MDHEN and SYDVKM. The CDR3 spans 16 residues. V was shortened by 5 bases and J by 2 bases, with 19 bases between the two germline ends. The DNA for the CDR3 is TGTGCCAGCAGTGGTTCCGGGACGCCCTCGGCCTACGAGCAGTACTTC. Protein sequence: CASSGSGTPSAYEQYF.

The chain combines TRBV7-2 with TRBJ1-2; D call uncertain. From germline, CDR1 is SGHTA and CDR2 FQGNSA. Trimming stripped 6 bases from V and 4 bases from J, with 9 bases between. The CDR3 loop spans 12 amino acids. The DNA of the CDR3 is TGTGCCAGCAGTCCCCGCCTCTATGGCTACACCTTC. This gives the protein CASSPRLYGYTF.

CDR3 coding DNA: TGTGCCAGCAGTTTGACTGACGGCTACACCTTC. Its protein product is CASSLTDGYTF. The chain joins TRBV28 to TRBJ1-2; no definite D call. The V and J ends lost 3 bases and 8 bases respectively, with 7 bases between them. Per the germline V gene, CDR1 is MDHEN and CDR2 is SYDVKM. The CDR3 is 11 amino acids.

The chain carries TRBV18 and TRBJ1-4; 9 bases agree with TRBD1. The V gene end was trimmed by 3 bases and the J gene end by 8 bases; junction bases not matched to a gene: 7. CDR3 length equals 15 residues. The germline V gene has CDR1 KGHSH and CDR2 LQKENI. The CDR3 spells CASSPPGQGQEKLFF. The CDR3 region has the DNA TGTGCCAGCTCACCTCCGGGACAGGGACAAGAAAAACTGTTTTTT.

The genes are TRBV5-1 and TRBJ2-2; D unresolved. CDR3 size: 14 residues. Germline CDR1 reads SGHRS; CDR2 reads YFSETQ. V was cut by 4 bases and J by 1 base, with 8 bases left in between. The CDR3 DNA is TGCGCCAGCAGCCGGATCGGGAACACCGGGGAGCTGTTTTTT. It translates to CASSRIGNTGELFF.

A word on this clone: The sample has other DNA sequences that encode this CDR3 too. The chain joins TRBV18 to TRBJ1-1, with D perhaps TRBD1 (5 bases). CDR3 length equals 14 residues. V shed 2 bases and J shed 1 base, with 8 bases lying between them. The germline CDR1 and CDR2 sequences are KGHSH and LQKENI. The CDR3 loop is CASSPGTQNTEAFF. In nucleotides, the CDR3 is TGTGCCAGCTCACCAGGGACCCAGAACACTGAAGCTTTCTTT.

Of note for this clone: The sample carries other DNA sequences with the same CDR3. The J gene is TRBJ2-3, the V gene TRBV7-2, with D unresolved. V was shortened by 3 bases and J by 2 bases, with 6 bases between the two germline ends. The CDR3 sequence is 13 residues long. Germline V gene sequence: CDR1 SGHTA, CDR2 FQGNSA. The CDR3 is CASSFSPTDTQYF. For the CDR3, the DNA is TGTGCCAGCAGCTTTAGTCCCACAGATACGCAGTATTTT. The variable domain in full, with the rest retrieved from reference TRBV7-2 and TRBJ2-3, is GAGVSQSPSNKVTEKGKDVELRCDPISGHTALYWYRQSLGQGLEFLIYFQGNSAPDKSGLPSDRFSAERTGGSVSTLTIQRTQQEDSAVYLCASSFSPTDTQYFGPGTRLTVL.

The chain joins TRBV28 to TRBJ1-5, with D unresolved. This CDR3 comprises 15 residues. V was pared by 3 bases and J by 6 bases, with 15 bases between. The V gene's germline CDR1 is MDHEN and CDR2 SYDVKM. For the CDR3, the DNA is TGTGCCAGCAGTTTCAATACCCCGGGCCTTCAGCCCCAGCATTTT. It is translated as CASSFNTPGLQPQHF. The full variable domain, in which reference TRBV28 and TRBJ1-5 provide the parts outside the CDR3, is DVKVTQSSRYLVKRTGEKVFLECVQDMDHENMFWYRQDPGLGLRLIYFSYDVKMKEKGDIPEGYSVSREKKERFSLILESASTNQTSMYLCASSFNTPGLQPQHFGDGTRLSIL.

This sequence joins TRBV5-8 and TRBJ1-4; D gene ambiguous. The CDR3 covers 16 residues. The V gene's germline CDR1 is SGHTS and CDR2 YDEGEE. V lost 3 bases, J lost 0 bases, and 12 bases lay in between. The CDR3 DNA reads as TGTGCCAGCAGCTGGGGAAATGCACCAACTAATGAAAAACTGTTTTTT. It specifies CASSWGNAPTNEKLFF.

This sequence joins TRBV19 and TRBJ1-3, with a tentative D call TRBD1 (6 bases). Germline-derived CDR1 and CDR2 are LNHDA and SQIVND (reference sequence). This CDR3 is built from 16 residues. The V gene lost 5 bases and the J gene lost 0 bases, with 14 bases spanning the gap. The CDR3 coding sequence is TGTGCCAGTAGTCTTCCCGGGACACACTCTGGAAACACCATATATTTT. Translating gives CASSLPGTHSGNTIYF.

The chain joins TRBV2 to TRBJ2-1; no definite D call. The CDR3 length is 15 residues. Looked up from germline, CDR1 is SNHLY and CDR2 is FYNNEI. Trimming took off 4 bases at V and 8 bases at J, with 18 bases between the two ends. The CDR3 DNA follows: TGTGCCAGCAGTGTGCTGGATAGTTCAGGCCATGAGCAGTTCTTC. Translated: CASSVLDSSGHEQFF.

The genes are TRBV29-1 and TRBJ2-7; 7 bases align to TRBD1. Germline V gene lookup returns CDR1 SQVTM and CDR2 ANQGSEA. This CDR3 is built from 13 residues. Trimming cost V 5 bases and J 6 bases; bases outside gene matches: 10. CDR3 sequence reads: CSVNRGRGGEQYF. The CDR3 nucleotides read TGCAGCGTTAACAGGGGCCGGGGTGGCGAGCAGTACTTC.

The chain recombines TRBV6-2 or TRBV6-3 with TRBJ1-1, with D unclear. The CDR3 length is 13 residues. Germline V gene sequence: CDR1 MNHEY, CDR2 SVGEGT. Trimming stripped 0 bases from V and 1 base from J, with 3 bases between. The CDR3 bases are TGTGCCAGCAGTTACTCGAGGAACACTGAAGCTTTCTTT. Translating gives CASSYSRNTEAFF.

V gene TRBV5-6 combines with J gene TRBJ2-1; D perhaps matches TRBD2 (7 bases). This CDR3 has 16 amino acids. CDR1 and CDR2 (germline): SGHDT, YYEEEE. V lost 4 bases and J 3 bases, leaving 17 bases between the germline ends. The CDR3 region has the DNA TGTGCCAGCAGCCGGGCCCGGGGGGCTATCTACAATGAGCAGTTCTTC. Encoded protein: CASSRARGAIYNEQFF.

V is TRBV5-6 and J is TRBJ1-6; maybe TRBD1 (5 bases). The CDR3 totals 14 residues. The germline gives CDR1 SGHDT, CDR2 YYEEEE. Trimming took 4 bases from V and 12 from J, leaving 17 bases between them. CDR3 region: CASSPLGEGEPLHF. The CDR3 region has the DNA TGTGCCAGCAGCCCGCTTGGGGAAGGGGAACCCCTCCACTTT.

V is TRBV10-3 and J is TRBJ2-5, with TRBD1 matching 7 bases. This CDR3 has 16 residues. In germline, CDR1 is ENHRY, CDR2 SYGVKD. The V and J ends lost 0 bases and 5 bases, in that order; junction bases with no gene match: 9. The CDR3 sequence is CAISESENRGRETQYF. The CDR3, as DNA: TGTGCCATCAGTGAGTCAGAGAACAGGGGAAGGGAGACCCAGTACTTC.